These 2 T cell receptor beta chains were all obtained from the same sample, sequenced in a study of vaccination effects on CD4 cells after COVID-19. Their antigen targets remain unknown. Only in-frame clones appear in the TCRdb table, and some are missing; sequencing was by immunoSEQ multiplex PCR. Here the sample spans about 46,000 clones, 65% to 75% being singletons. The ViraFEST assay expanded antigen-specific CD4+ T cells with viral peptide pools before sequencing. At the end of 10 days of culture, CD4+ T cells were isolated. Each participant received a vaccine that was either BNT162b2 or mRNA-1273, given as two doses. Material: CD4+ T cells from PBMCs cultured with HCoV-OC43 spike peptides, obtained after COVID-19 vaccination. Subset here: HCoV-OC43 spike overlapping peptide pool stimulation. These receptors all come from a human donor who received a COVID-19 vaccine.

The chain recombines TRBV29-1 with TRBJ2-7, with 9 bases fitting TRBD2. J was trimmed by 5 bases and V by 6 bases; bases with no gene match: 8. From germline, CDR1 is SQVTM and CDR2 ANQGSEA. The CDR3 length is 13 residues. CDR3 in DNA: TGCAGCGTCACCGGGACTAGCTACCACGAGCAGTACTTC. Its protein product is CSVTGTSYHEQYF.

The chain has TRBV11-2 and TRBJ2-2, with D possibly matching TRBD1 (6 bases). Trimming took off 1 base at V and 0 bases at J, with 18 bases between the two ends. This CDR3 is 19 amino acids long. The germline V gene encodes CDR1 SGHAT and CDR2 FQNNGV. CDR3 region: CASSLGVVWGLANTGELFF. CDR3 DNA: TGTGCCAGCAGCTTAGGGGTAGTTTGGGGGCTCGCGAACACCGGGGAGCTGTTTTTT.